Listed here are 16 T cell receptor beta chains from one sample, sequenced in a study of T cells in tuberculosis. Repertoires were generated with immunoSEQ multiplex PCR, while TCRdb's copy carries only in-frame clones and drops some. Of roughly 34,000 clones listed, nearly 97% are singletons. The sequenced material came from PBMCs. The source is a donor aged 5 to 30 with latent tuberculosis or without tuberculosis infection.

The rearrangement links TRBV5-1 to TRBJ2-7, with D perhaps TRBD2 (5 bases). The ends were cut back, 0 bases at V and 6 bases at J, with 13 bases in the middle. CDR1 is SGHRS and CDR2 is YFSETQ in the germline V gene. The CDR3 covers 14 residues. The DNA of the CDR3 is TGCGCCAGCAGCTTGGGGGAGCCCCTATCCGAGCAGTACTTC. Translating it yields CASSLGEPLSEQYF.

The genes are TRBV5-6 and TRBJ2-7; D uncertain. CDR1 SGHDT and CDR2 YYEEEE come from the germline V gene. The CDR3 has 13 amino acids. The V and J ends lost 0 bases and 4 bases respectively, with 8 bases between them. This CDR3 reads CASSLAGLYEQYF. DNA of the CDR3: TGTGCCAGCAGCTTGGCGGGTTTGTACGAGCAGTACTTC.

V is TRBV9 and J is TRBJ2-1; 8 positions match TRBD2. This CDR3 is built from 14 residues. Trimming at V came to 0 bases and at J to 7 bases, leaving 3 bases not matched to a gene. CDR1 and CDR2 (germline): SGDLS, YYNGEE. CDR3: CASSVGGGFNEQFF. The CDR3 region has the DNA TGTGCCAGCAGCGTAGGCGGGGGGTTTAATGAGCAGTTCTTC.

The chain is built from TRBV29-1 and TRBJ2-3; D is unclear. CDR3 size: 12 residues. V lost 2 bases and J 2 bases, leaving 5 bases between the germline ends. The germline CDR1 and CDR2 sequences are SQVTM and ANQGSEA. DNA of the CDR3: TGCAGCGTTGAACCCTCCACAGATACGCAGTATTTT. This sequence encodes CSVEPSTDTQYF.

CDR3 protein: CASSLLPGLAVNEQFF. CDR3 bases: TGTGCCAGCAGCTTACTGCCGGGACTAGCGGTGAATGAGCAGTTCTTC. The chain combines TRBV7-8 with TRBJ2-1; 11 positions agree with TRBD2. V shed 2 bases, J shed 7 bases, and the junction held 7 bases outside the gene matches. The CDR3 runs to 16 residues. CDR1 is SGHVS, CDR2 FQNEAQ, per germline.

The genes are TRBV7-3 and TRBJ2-3; TRBD2 agrees at 8 bases. Germline V gene lookup returns CDR1 SGHTA and CDR2 FQGTGA. The CDR3 has 15 amino acids. Unmatched junction bases numbered 10, after V lost 5 bases and J lost 6 bases. The CDR3 loop is CASSRAGALSDTQYF. CDR3 DNA sequence: TGTGCCAGCAGCCGAGCGGGGGCCCTTTCCGATACGCAGTATTTT.

V is TRBV27 and J is TRBJ1-2; TRBD1 matches 11 bases. Germline CDR1 and CDR2: MNHEY and SMNVEV (reference sequence). The V gene end was trimmed by 0 bases and the J gene end by 4 bases; junction bases not matched to a gene: 7. This CDR3 region has 17 residues. In DNA form, the CDR3 reads TGTGCCAGCAGTTTATCGCGGGGACAGGGGGTTGGCTATGGCTACACCTTC. Translating gives CASSLSRGQGVGYGYTF.

This clone was observed a single time. The genes are TRBV7-9 and TRBJ2-7; D unresolved. Germline assignment: CDR1 SEHNR and CDR2 FQNEAQ (reference sequence). Trimming removed 1 base from V and 6 bases from J, with 10 bases in between. The CDR3 extends over 13 amino acids. This chain's CDR3 is CASSLGQAGEQYF. The DNA for the CDR3 is TGTGCCAGCAGCTTAGGCCAGGCCGGCGAGCAGTACTTC. The full variable domain, with the rest looked up from reference TRBV7-9 and TRBJ2-7, is DTGVSQNPRHKITKRGQNVTFRCDPISEHNRLYWYRQTLGQGPEFLTYFQNEAQLEKSRLLSDRFSAERPKGSFSTLEIQRTEQGDSAMYLCASSLGQAGEQYFGPGTRLTVT.

The chain joins TRBV9 to TRBJ2-1, with 9 bases matching TRBD1. The CDR3 runs 15 residues. The V and J ends lost 4 bases and 6 bases, in that order; junction bases with no gene match: 8. CDR1 is SGDLS, CDR2 YYNGEE, per germline. This CDR3 reads CASSNLGTGLNEQFF. In DNA, the CDR3 is TGTGCCAGCAGCAACCTCGGGACAGGGCTCAATGAGCAGTTCTTC.

The V call is TRBV18, the J call TRBJ1-2; 7 positions match TRBD1. Trimming took 0 bases from V and 6 from J; bases not matched to a gene: 7. The germline V gene encodes CDR1 KGHSH and CDR2 LQKENI. The length of the CDR3 is 15 residues. Here the CDR3 reads CASSPPHRGVNGYTF. Here the CDR3 DNA reads TGTGCCAGCTCACCACCGCACAGGGGAGTAAATGGCTACACCTTC.

The CDR3: CASSVRQGRDEKLFF. CDR3 coding DNA: TGTGCCAGCAGCGTAAGACAGGGAAGGGATGAAAAACTGTTTTTT. This chain joins TRBV7-6 and TRBJ1-4; 7 nucleotides line up with TRBD1. J was trimmed by 6 bases and V by 5 bases; bases with no gene match: 9. The CDR3 contains 15 residues. The germline V gene has CDR1 SGHVS and CDR2 FNYEAQ.

V usage is TRBV19 and J usage is TRBJ1-2; the match to TRBD1 covers 9 bases. CDR1 is LNHDA, CDR2 SQIVND, per germline (reference sequence). Trimming took 7 bases from V and 2 from J; bases not matched to a gene: 8. CDR3 length: 15 residues. The CDR3 bases are TGTGCCAGTACCGTCGGCACAGGGGGCAACTATGGCTACACCTTC. Translation gives CASTVGTGGNYGYTF.

The chain has TRBV4-1 and TRBJ1-1; TRBD1 matches at 10 bases. Trimming at V came to 8 bases and at J to 1 base, leaving 10 bases not matched to a gene. This CDR3 is built from 16 residues. Germline CDR1 reads MGHRA; CDR2 reads YSYEKL. CDR3 amino acids: CASFGQGGTGNTEAFF. Written as DNA, the CDR3 is TGCGCCAGCTTTGGACAGGGGGGGACTGGGAACACTGAAGCTTTCTTT.

This clone was picked up one time. The V gene is TRBV2, the J gene TRBJ2-1; 8 bases are a match to TRBD2. Germline V gene data show CDR1 as SNHLY and CDR2 as FYNNEI. This CDR3 has 14 residues. V shed 6 bases, J shed 2 bases, and the junction held 3 bases outside the gene matches. The CDR3 here is CASRAGGAYNEQFF. The CDR3 nucleotides read TGTGCCAGCAGGGCGGGAGGAGCCTACAATGAGCAGTTCTTC.

V gene TRBV13 combines with J gene TRBJ2-1, with 8 bases aligning to TRBD1. CDR1 is PRHDT and CDR2 is FYEKMQ in the germline V gene (reference sequence). V gave up 5 bases and J gave up 3 bases; unmatched junction bases: 6. This CDR3 has 15 amino acids. CDR3: CASSPGTGRYNEQFF. The CDR3 DNA reads as TGTGCCAGCAGCCCAGGGACAGGCCGCTACAATGAGCAGTTCTTC.

The chain is built from TRBV7-9 and TRBJ2-1; D is perhaps TRBD2 (7 bases). V was cut by 1 base and J by 4 bases, with 11 bases left in between. Germline CDR1 SEHNR, CDR2 FQNEAQ (reference sequence). The CDR3 loop spans 15 amino acids. CDR3 nucleotides: TGTGCCAGCAGCTTAGTTGCGGGGGCGTACAATGAGCAGTTCTTC. Its protein product is CASSLVAGAYNEQFF.